This T cell receptor (beta chain) was documented in a study of beta chain features in type 1 diabetes. Regarding the study as a whole: Overrepresentation of cells with high TCR expression could result from cDNA sequencing. No resolution was reached here on whether HLA type influences TCRB rearrangement. Patients' naive, central memory and Treg TCRB repertoires seemed closer to one another than those of healthy donors. Across all four CD4+ subsets, people with type 1 diabetes showed modestly shorter TCRB CDR3s.

As to this clone: What it binds is not known.

This CDR3 is built from 14 residues. V lost 6 bases and J 7 bases, leaving 15 bases between the germline ends. The germline V gene encodes CDR1 SGHTA and CDR2 FQGNSA. Reverse transcribing all isolated RNA meant expressed TCRB transcripts were sequenced. There were approximately 3.5 million reads on average in the naive, central memory and regulatory T cell samples. Some clones are missing from TCRdb's copy, which holds only in-frame ones; the method was immunoSEQ multiplex PCR. This sample has around 260,000 clones, with approximately 20% found just once. Material: naive CD4+ T cells from blood. The source of this sequence is a middle-aged woman with type 1 diabetes. This chain links TRBV7-2 with TRBJ1-4; D remains ambiguous. CDR3 protein: CASSLGLLSEKLFF. CDR3 in DNA: TGTGCCAGCAGTCTAGGACTTCTTAGTGAAAAACTGTTTTTT.